Listed here are 9 T cell receptor beta chains from one sample, sequenced in a study of T cells in Graves' hyperthyroidism and ophthalmopathy. TCR beta CDR3 regions were amplified from RNA. The HTBI primer set served for first-round RT-PCR of the TCR CDR3. Using its own MiXCR run on the multiplex PCR reads, TCRdb lists one record per CDR3 protein. The table includes 460,000 or so distinct CDR3 sequences, about 15% detected once. Specimen: blood. The receptors stem from a woman aged 18-30 years with Graves' hyperthyroidism.

This clonotype was seen ten or more times. The chain couples TRBV10-2 to TRBJ1-5; 7 nucleotides match TRBD1. Germline V CDR1 and CDR2: WSHSY, SAAADI. The CDR3 length is 19 residues. The V and J ends lost 5 bases and 1 base, in that order; junction bases with no gene match: 17. DNA of the CDR3: TGCGCCAGCAGTCCAATGACAGGGTTCGGCCCGGCGAGCAATCAGCCCCAGCATTTT. It encodes CASSPMTGFGPASNQPQHF.

This clonotype has a count of ten or more. The J gene is TRBJ1-1, the V gene TRBV18; TRBD1 is a possible D gene (6 bases). In germline, CDR1 is KGHSH, CDR2 LQKENI. The CDR3 has 15 amino acids. V was clipped by 2 bases and J by 1 base, with 11 bases between them. Here the CDR3 reads CASSPDGQPNTEAFF. In nucleotides, the CDR3 is TGTGCCAGCTCACCAGATGGACAGCCGAACACTGAAGCTTTCTTT. The full variable domain, in which reference TRBV18 and TRBJ1-1 provide the parts outside the CDR3, is NAGVMQNPRHLVRRRGQEARLRCSPMKGHSHVYWYRQLPEEGLKFMVYLQKENIIDESGMPKERFSAEFPKEGPSILRIQQVVRGDSAAYFCASSPDGQPNTEAFFGQGTRLTVV.

A remark on this clonotype: A much larger clone lies one base from this, so it may be a read error. V is TRBV7-3 and J is TRBJ1-2, with 7 bases identical to TRBD1. CDR3 size: 13 residues. In germline, CDR1 is SGHTA, CDR2 FQGTGA. V lost 5 bases and J lost 6; bases outside the gene matches: 6. The CDR3 region is CASSQDRVNGYTF. The CDR3 bases are TGTGCCAGCAGCCAAGACAGGGTGAATGGCTACACCTTC. Full variable domain (remainder filled in from reference TRBV7-3 and TRBJ1-2): GAGVSQTPSNKVTEKGKYVELRCDPISGHTALYWYRQSLGQGPEFLIYFQGTGAADDSGLPNDRFFAVRPEGSVSTLKIQRTERGDSAVYLCASSQDRVNGYTFGSGTRLTVV.

The table lists this clonotype with many counts. The rearrangement uses TRBV2 and TRBJ1-2, with D tentatively TRBD1 (5 bases). V lost 8 bases and J 6 bases, leaving 10 bases between the germline ends. This CDR3 spans 11 amino acids. From germline, CDR1 is SNHLY and CDR2 FYNNEI. In nucleotides, the CDR3 is TGTGCCAGCGAATGGGGGAATGGCTACACCTTC. Protein product: CASEWGNGYTF.

This clonotype came up a few times. The chain links TRBV25-1 to TRBJ2-5; tentative D call: TRBD2 (6 bases). Germline V gives CDR1 MGHDK, CDR2 SYGVNS. V lost 2 bases to trimming and J lost 5 bases, with 12 bases between them. The CDR3 totals 14 residues. CDR3 region: CASSERGLAETQYF. The CDR3 region has the DNA TGTGCCAGCAGTGAACGTGGGCTAGCGGAGACCCAGTACTTC.

This clonotype showed up just a few times. J is TRBJ2-3 and V is TRBV5-1, with 8 bases identical to TRBD2. Trimming cost V 0 bases and J 11 bases; bases outside gene matches: 20. The germline V gene has CDR1 SGHRS and CDR2 YFSETQ. The CDR3 is 18 residues long. The CDR3 region is CASSLAGGGAGSLSKQYF. The CDR3 region has the DNA TGCGCCAGCAGCTTGGCCGGGGGGGGGGCCGGGTCCCTAAGCAAGCAGTATTTT.

This clonotype has just a few counts. This chain links TRBV20-1 with TRBJ2-7; no clear D gene. Trimming shortened V by 1 base and J by 1 base, and 11 bases separated the two germline ends. The CDR3 extends over 14 amino acids. CDR1 and CDR2 (germline): DFQATT, SNEGSKA (reference sequence). The CDR3 spells CSARVAAESYEQYF. The CDR3 bases are TGCAGTGCTAGAGTGGCGGCCGAATCCTACGAGCAGTACTTC.

The chain recombines TRBV10-3 with TRBJ2-1, with D tentatively TRBD2 (6 bases). The germline gives CDR1 ENHRY, CDR2 SYGVKD. Trimming took 0 bases from V and 7 from J, leaving 16 bases between them. This CDR3 is 16 amino acids long. The CDR3 bases are TGTGCCATCAGTGAGTCGACCCAGCGGGCGGGGAATGAGCAGTTCTTC. This encodes CAISESTQRAGNEQFF.

The sample holds many counts of this clonotype. The chain combines TRBV6-1 with TRBJ2-3; TRBD2 agrees at 10 bases. Germline V gives CDR1 MNHNS, CDR2 SASEGT. V was pared by 5 bases and J by 7 bases, with 6 bases of the junction left unmatched. The CDR3 is 14 amino acids. The CDR3 nucleotides are TGTGCCAGCAGTTACGGAACTAGCGGGAATACGCAGTATTTT. It specifies CASSYGTSGNTQYF.